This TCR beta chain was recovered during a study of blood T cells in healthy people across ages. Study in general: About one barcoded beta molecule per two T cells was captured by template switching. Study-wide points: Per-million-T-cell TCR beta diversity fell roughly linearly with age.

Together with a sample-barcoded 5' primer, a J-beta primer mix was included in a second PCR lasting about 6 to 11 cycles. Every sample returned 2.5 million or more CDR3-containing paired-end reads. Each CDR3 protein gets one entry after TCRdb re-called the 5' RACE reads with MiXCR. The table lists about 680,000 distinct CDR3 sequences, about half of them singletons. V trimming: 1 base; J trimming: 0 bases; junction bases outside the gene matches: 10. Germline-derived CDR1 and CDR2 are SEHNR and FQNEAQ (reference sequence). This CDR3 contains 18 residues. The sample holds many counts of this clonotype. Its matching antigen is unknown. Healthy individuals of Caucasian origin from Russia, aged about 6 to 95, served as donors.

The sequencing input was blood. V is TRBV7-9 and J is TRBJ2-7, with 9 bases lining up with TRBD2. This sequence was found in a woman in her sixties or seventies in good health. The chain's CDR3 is CASSLVAMWTSDSYEQYF. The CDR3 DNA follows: TGTGCCAGCAGCTTAGTGGCGATGTGGACTAGCGACTCCTACGAGCAGTACTTC.